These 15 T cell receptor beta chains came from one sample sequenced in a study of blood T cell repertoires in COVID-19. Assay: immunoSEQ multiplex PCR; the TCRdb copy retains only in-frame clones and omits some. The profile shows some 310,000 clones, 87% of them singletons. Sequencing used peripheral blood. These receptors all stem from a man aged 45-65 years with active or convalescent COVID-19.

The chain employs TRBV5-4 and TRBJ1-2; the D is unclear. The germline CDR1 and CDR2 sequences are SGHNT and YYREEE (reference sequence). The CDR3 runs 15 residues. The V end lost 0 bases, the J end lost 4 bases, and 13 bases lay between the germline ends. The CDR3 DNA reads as TGTGCCAGCAGCTTGGACCCTGAAGGGAGCTATGGCTACACCTTC. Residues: CASSLDPEGSYGYTF. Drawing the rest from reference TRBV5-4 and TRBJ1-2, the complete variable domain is ETGVTQSPTHLIKTRGQQVTLRCSSQSGHNTVSWYQQALGQGPQFIFQYYREEENGRGNFPPRFSGLQFPNYSSELNVNALELDDSALYLCASSLDPEGSYGYTFGSGTRLTVV.

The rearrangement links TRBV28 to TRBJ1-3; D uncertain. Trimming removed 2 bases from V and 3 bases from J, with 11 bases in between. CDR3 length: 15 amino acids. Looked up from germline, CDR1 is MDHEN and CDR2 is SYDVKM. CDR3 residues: CASSLASLDGNTIYF. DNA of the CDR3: TGTGCCAGCAGTTTAGCCTCGCTAGATGGAAACACCATATATTTT.

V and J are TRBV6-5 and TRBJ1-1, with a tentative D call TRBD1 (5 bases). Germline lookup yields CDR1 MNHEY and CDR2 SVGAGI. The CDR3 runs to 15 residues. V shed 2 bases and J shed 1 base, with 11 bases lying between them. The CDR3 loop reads CASSYPVGGNTEAFF. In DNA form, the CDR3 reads TGTGCCAGCAGTTACCCAGTCGGGGGGAACACTGAAGCTTTCTTT.

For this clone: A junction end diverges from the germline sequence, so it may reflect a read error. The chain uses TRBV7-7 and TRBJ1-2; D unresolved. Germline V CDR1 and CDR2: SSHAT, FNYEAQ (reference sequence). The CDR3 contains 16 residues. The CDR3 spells CASSLGQVGFNDGYTF. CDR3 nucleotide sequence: TGTGCTAGCAGCTTAGGGCAGGTGGGTTTTAACGATGGCTACACCTTC. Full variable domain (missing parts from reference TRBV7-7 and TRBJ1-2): GAGVSQSPRYKVTKRGQDVTLRCDPISSHATLYWYQQALGQGPEFLTYFNYEAQPDKSGLPSDRFSAERPEGSISTLTIQRTEQRDSAMYRCASSLGQVGFNDGYTFGSGTRLTVV.

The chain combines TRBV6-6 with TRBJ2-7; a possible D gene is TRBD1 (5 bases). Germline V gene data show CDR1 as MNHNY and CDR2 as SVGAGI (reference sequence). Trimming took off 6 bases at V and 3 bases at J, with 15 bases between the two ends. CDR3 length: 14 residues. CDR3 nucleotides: TGTGCCAGCAGGGCGGCAGGGCATATCTACGAGCAGTACTTC. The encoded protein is CASRAAGHIYEQYF.

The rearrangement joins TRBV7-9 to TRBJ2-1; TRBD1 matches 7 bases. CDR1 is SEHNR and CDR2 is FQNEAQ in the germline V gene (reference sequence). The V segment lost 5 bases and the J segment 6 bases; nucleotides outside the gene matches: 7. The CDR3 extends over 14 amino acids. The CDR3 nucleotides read TGTGCCAGCAGCCTAAGGGCAGGGGGCAATGAGCAGTTCTTC. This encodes CASSLRAGGNEQFF.

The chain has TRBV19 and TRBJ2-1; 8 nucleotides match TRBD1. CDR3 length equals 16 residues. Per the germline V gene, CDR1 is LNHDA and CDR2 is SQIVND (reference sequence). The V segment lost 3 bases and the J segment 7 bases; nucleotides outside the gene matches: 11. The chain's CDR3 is CASSIYRTGTYNEQFF. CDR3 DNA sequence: TGTGCCAGTAGTATCTACCGGACAGGGACTTATAATGAGCAGTTCTTC.

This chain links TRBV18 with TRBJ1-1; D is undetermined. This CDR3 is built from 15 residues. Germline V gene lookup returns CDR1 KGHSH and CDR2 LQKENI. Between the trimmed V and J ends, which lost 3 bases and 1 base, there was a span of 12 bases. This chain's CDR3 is CASSPRSTGNTEAFF. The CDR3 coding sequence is TGTGCCAGCTCACCGAGGTCTACGGGGAACACTGAAGCTTTCTTT.

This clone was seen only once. The CDR3: CASRRTGTGHNEQFF. The CDR3 DNA sequence: TGTGCCAGCAGGCGAACCGGGACAGGGCACAATGAGCAGTTCTTC. The rearrangement joins TRBV6-5 to TRBJ2-1; TRBD1 agrees at 9 bases. This CDR3 has 15 amino acids. CDR1 and CDR2 (germline): MNHEY, SVGAGI. J was trimmed by 5 bases and V by 6 bases; bases with no gene match: 8.

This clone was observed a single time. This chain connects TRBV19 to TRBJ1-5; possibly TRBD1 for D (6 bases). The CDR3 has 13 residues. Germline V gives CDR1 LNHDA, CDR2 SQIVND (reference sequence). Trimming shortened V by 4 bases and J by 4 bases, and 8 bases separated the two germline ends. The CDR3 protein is CASSTQGNQPQHF. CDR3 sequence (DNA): TGTGCCAGTAGTACTCAGGGGAATCAGCCCCAGCATTTT.

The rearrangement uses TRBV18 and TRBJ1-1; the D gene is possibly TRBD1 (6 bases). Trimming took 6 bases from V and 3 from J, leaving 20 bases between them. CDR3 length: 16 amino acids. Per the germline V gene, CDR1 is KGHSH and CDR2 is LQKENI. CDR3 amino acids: CASSTTPRAGDTEAFF. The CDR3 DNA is TGTGCCAGCTCCACGACCCCACGGGCAGGGGACACTGAAGCTTTCTTT.

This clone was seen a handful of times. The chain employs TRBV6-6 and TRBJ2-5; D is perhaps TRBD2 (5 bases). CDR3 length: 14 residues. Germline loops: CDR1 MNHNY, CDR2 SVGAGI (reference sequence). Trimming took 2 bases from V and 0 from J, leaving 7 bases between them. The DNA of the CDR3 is TGTGCCAGCAGTTACCGCGGGTACCAAGAGACCCAGTACTTC. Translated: CASSYRGYQETQYF.

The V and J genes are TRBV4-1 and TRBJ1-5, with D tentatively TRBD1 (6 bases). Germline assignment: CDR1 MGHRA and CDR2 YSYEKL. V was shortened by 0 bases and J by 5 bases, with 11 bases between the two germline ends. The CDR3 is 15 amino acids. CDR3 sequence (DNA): TGCGCCAGCAGCCAAGATTACAGGGCAGATCAGCCCCAGCATTTT. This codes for CASSQDYRADQPQHF.

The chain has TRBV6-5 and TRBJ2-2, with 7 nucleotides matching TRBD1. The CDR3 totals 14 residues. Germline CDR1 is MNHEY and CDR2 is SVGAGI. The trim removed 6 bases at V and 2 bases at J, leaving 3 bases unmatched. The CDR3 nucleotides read TGTGCCAGCAGGAAGGGGGCAAACACCGGGGAGCTGTTTTTT. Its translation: CASRKGANTGELFF.

The DNA for the CDR3 is TGTGCCAGCAGCCTTGGGCTAGCGGGCTCCTACAATGAGCAGTTCTTC. The encoded protein is CASSLGLAGSYNEQFF. The V and J genes are TRBV3-1 (or the pseudogene TRBV3-2) and TRBJ2-1; the match to TRBD2 covers 8 bases. V lost 4 bases to trimming and J lost 0 bases; unmatched junction nucleotides: 5. Germline CDR1 LGHDT, CDR2 YNNKEL (reference sequence). This CDR3 comprises 16 residues.